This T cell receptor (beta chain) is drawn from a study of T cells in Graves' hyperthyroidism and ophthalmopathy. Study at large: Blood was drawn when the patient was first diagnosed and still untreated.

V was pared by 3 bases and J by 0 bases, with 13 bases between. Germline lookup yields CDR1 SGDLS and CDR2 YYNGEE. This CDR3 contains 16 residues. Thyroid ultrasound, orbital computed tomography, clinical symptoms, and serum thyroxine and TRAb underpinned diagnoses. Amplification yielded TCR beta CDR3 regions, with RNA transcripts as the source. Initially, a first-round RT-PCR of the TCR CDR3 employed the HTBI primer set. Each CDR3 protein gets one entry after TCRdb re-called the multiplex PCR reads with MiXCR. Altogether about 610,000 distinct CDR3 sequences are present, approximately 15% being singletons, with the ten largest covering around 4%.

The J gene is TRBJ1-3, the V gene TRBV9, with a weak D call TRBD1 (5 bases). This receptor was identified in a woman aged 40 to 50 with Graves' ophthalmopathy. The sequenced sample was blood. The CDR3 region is CASSEGRPHSGNTIYF. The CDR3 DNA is TGTGCCAGCAGCGAGGGACGGCCGCACTCTGGAAACACCATATATTTT. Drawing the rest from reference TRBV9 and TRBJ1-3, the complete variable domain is DSGVTQTPKHLITATGQRVTLRCSPRSGDLSVYWYQQSLDQGLQFLIQYYNGEERAKGNILERFSAQQFPDLHSELNLSSLELGDSALYFCASSEGRPHSGNTIYFGEGSWLTVV.